These 10 T cell receptor beta chains were sequenced from one sample in a study of blood T cell repertoires in COVID-19. Repertoires were generated with immunoSEQ multiplex PCR, while TCRdb's copy carries only in-frame clones and drops some. The sample comprises roughly 340,000 clones, about nine tenths of which are singletons, and roughly 6.6% rests with the top ten. The specimen was peripheral blood. These receptors all stem from an older woman with COVID-19, enrolled during active disease.

The V call is TRBV28, the J call TRBJ1-2, with D maybe TRBD1 (5 bases). The length of the CDR3 is 12 residues. The germline gives CDR1 MDHEN, CDR2 SYDVKM. Trimming pared 8 bases from V and 1 base from J, leaving 8 bases between. For the CDR3, the DNA is TGTGCCAGCGACAGCCTTAACTATGGCTACACCTTC. This gives the protein CASDSLNYGYTF.

The rearrangement uses TRBV27 and TRBJ2-7, with 7 positions matching TRBD1. V lost 5 bases and J lost 7; bases outside the gene matches: 14. CDR1 is MNHEY and CDR2 is SMNVEV in the germline V gene (reference sequence). The CDR3 covers 15 residues. The CDR3 coding sequence is TGTGCCAGCAGTCCCGGACAGGCCATCCTACGAGAGCAGTACTTC. Translated, it gives CASSPGQAILREQYF.

This sequence joins TRBV19 and TRBJ2-5, with 12 bases fitting TRBD1. CDR3 length equals 15 residues. Germline V lookup: CDR1 LNHDA, CDR2 SQIVND (reference sequence). V lost 5 bases to trimming and J lost 5 bases; unmatched junction nucleotides: 6. The CDR3 protein is CASSPGTGGRETQYF. For the CDR3, the DNA is TGTGCCAGTAGTCCCGGGACAGGGGGCCGGGAGACCCAGTACTTC. The full variable domain, rest sourced from reference TRBV19 and TRBJ2-5, is DGGITQSPKYLFRKEGQNVTLSCEQNLNHDAMYWYRQDPGQGLRLIYYSQIVNDFQKGDIAEGYSVSREKKESFPLTVTSAQKNPTAFYLCASSPGTGGRETQYFGPGTRLLVL.

This chain links TRBV9 with TRBJ2-1; 7 positions match TRBD1. This CDR3 contains 15 residues. Per the germline V gene, CDR1 is SGDLS and CDR2 is YYNGEE. Trimming took 4 bases from V and 4 from J; bases not matched to a gene: 8. CDR3 in amino acids: CASSPAGTAYNEQFF. CDR3 nucleotide sequence: TGTGCCAGCAGCCCTGCCGGGACAGCTTACAATGAGCAGTTCTTC.

The chain uses TRBV5-1 and TRBJ2-1; 11 nucleotides agree with TRBD1. Per the germline V gene, CDR1 is SGHRS and CDR2 is YFSETQ. The CDR3 runs 15 residues. V shed 2 bases, J shed 6 bases, and the junction held 4 bases outside the gene matches. Here the CDR3 DNA reads TGCGCCAGCAGCTTAGAGGGACAGGGGGGCAATGAGCAGTTCTTC. Translation gives CASSLEGQGGNEQFF.

The chain joins TRBV27 to TRBJ2-3; D gene uncertain. The ends were cut back, 10 bases at V and 7 bases at J, with 33 bases in the middle. The germline CDR1 and CDR2 sequences are MNHEY and SMNVEV (reference sequence). This CDR3 is built from 18 residues. In DNA, the CDR3 is TGTGCCAACCCAAAAAAAGACTGCCCCGAGCCGACCGTGAATACGCAGTATTTT. Translating it yields CANPKKDCPEPTVNTQYF.

The chain couples TRBV2 to TRBJ2-2, with 7 bases matching TRBD2. Germline values: CDR1 SNHLY, CDR2 FYNNEI. This CDR3 is 17 amino acids long. Unmatched junction bases numbered 13, after V lost 6 bases and J lost 3 bases. The CDR3 spells CASSRGAGRGDTGELFF. CDR3 in DNA: TGTGCCAGCAGCCGAGGAGCGGGGAGGGGAGACACCGGGGAGCTGTTTTTT. The full variable domain, with the rest looked up from reference TRBV2 and TRBJ2-2, is EPEVTQTPSHQVTQMGQEVILRCVPISNHLYFYWYRQILGQKVEFLVSFYNNEISEKSEIFDDQFSVERPDGSNFTLKIRSTKLEDSAMYFCASSRGAGRGDTGELFFGEGSRLTVL.

The rearrangement links TRBV9 to TRBJ2-1; 11 nucleotides align to TRBD2. Trimming took 3 bases from V and 6 from J; bases not matched to a gene: 5. Germline CDR1 SGDLS, CDR2 YYNGEE. The CDR3 length is 15 residues. CDR3 sequence reads: CASSAFSGGANEQFF. The DNA for the CDR3 is TGTGCCAGCAGCGCCTTTAGCGGGGGGGCCAATGAGCAGTTCTTC.

The rearrangement joins TRBV30 to TRBJ2-7; D gene uncertain. The V end lost 3 bases, the J end lost 2 bases, and 5 bases lay between the germline ends. The CDR3 covers 11 residues. CDR1 GTSNPN and CDR2 SVGIG come from the germline V gene (reference sequence). This CDR3 reads CAWSPAYEQYF. CDR3 nucleotides: TGTGCCTGGAGCCCAGCCTACGAGCAGTACTTC.

This clone is a singleton in its sample. The V gene is TRBV7-9, the J gene TRBJ2-2; D is perhaps TRBD2 (6 bases). Trimming stripped 4 bases from V and 6 bases from J, with 18 bases between. The germline V gene encodes CDR1 SEHNR and CDR2 FQNEAQ (reference sequence). The CDR3 is 16 amino acids. CDR3 amino acids: CASSSGGGAPAGELFF. Written as DNA, the CDR3 is TGTGCCAGCAGCTCCGGGGGTGGGGCACCCGCCGGGGAGCTGTTTTTT. The whole variable domain, remainder taken from reference TRBV7-9 and TRBJ2-2, is DTGVSQNPRHKITKRGQNVTFRCDPISEHNRLYWYRQTLGQGPEFLTYFQNEAQLEKSRLLSDRFSAERPKGSFSTLEIQRTEQGDSAMYLCASSSGGGAPAGELFFGEGSRLTVL.